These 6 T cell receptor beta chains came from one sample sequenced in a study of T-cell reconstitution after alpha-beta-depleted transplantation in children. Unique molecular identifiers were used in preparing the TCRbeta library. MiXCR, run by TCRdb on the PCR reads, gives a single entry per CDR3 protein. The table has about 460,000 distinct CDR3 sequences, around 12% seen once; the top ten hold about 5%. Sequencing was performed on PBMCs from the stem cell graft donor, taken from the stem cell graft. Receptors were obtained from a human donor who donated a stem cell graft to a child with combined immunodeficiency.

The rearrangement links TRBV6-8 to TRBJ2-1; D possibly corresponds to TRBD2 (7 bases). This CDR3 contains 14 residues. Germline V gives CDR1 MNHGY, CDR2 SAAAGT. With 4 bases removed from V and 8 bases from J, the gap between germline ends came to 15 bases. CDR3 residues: CASSSWGGRDEQFF. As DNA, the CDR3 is TGTGCCAGCAGTTCCTGGGGGGGCCGGGATGAGCAGTTCTTC.

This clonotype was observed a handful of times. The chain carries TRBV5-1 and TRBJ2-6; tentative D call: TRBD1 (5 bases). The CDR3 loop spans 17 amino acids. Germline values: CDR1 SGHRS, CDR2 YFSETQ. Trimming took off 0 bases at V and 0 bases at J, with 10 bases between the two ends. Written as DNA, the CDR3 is TGCGCCAGCAGCTTGGGTGGACACCGCTCTGGGGCCAACGTCCTGACTTTC. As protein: CASSLGGHRSGANVLTF.

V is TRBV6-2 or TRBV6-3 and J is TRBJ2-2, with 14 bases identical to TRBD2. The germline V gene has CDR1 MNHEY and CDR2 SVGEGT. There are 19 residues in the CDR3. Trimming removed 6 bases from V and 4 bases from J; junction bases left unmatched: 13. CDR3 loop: CASSQTSGTSGRGTGELFF. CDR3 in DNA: TGTGCCAGCAGCCAAACTAGCGGGACTAGCGGGAGAGGCACCGGGGAGCTGTTTTTT.

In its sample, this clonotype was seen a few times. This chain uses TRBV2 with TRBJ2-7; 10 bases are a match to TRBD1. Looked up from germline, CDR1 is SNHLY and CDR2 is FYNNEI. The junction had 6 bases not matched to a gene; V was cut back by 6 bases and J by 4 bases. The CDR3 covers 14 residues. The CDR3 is CASREDRGIYEQYF. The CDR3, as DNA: TGTGCCAGCAGAGAGGACAGGGGGATTTACGAGCAGTACTTC.

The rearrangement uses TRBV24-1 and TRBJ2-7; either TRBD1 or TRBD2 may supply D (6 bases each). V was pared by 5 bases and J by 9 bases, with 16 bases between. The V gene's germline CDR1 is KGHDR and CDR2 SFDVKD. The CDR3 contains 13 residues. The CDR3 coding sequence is TGTGCCACCAGTGCCCTCCTCGGGGGCGGGCAGTACTTC. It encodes CATSALLGGGQYF.

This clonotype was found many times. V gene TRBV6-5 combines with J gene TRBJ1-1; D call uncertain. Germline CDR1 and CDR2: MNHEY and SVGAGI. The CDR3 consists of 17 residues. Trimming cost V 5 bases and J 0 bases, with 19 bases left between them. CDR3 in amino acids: CASSTRTSGVMNTEAFF. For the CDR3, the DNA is TGTGCCAGCAGTACCCGGACTTCAGGTGTTATGAACACTGAAGCTTTCTTT.